These 17 T cell receptor beta chains share one sample of origin, sequenced in a study of T-cell reconstitution after alpha-beta-depleted transplantation in children. It was with unique molecular identifiers that the TCRbeta library was prepared. TCRdb re-called the PCR reads through MiXCR, storing one row per CDR3 protein. The sample lists some 530,000 distinct CDR3 sequences, around an eighth occurring once. Sequenced here: PBMCs from the stem cell graft donor, sampled from the stem cell graft. These receptors came from a human donor who donated a stem cell graft to a child with combined immunodeficiency.

Worth noting for this clonotype: One end of the junction varies from germline; a read error may be responsible. The chain couples TRBV6-1 to TRBJ2-1, with 8 bases that match TRBD2. CDR1 is MNHNS, CDR2 SASEGT, per germline. The CDR3 is 10 residues long. Here the CDR3 DNA reads TGTGCCAGCAGTGGAGGACTAGCCACCTTC. Protein product: CASSGGLATF.

The chain carries TRBV7-3 and TRBJ2-1; a possible D gene is TRBD1 (5 bases). This CDR3 contains 16 residues. Germline CDR1 reads SGHTA; CDR2 reads FQGTGA. V lost 4 bases and J lost 0, with 13 bases in between. DNA of the CDR3: TGTGCCAGCAGCTCGCAGGGTGCCTCCTCCTACAATGAGCAGTTCTTC. Protein sequence: CASSSQGASSYNEQFF.

This clonotype was seen repeatedly, ten times or more. The chain employs TRBV6-5 and TRBJ1-2, with 8 bases fitting TRBD1. The germline gives CDR1 MNHEY, CDR2 SVGAGI. With V trimmed by 2 bases and J by 5 bases, 7 bases remained unmatched. This CDR3 spans 15 amino acids. CDR3 coding DNA: TGTGCCAGCAGTTACCCTTCAGGGGGCACTTATGGCTACACCTTC. This translates into CASSYPSGGTYGYTF.

The chain couples TRBV4-2 to TRBJ2-1, with TRBD2 identical over 12 bases. CDR3 length: 17 amino acids. Losses at the gene ends were 0 bases for V and 2 bases for J; bases not matched to a gene: 2. Germline CDR1 is LGHNA and CDR2 is YNFKEQ. CDR3 sequence reads: CASSQDPSGGAYNEQFF. The CDR3 DNA is TGTGCCAGCAGCCAAGACCCTAGCGGGGGGGCCTACAATGAGCAGTTCTTC.

This clonotype was observed at least ten times. The chain employs TRBV28 and TRBJ2-1, with 8 positions matching TRBD1. The CDR3 contains 15 residues. The germline V gene has CDR1 MDHEN and CDR2 SYDVKM. With V trimmed by 4 bases and J by 5 bases, 7 bases remained unmatched. The CDR3 sequence is CASSSHRGVHNEQFF. Written as DNA, the CDR3 is TGTGCCAGCAGTTCCCACAGGGGGGTTCACAATGAGCAGTTCTTC.

The table lists this clonotype with a few counts. The genes are TRBV12-3 or TRBV12-4 and TRBJ1-1; TRBD1 might be the D (5 bases). Trimming removed 3 bases from V and 2 bases from J, with 16 bases in between. CDR3 size: 16 residues. The CDR3 nucleotides read TGTGCCAGCAGTTTTATATTAGGGGACCCCAACACTGAAGCTTTCTTT. This translates into CASSFILGDPNTEAFF.

As for this clonotype: The CDR3 carries no conserved terminal phenylalanine or tryptophan, so it likely arises from a read error. The J gene is TRBJ2-7, the V gene TRBV30, with TRBD1 identical over 10 bases. The CDR3 extends over 13 amino acids. Germline V gene lookup returns CDR1 GTSNPN and CDR2 SVGIG (reference sequence). Trimming took 4 bases from V and 5 from J; bases not matched to a gene: 5. CDR3 in amino acids: CAWTRDRGDEQYL. In DNA, the CDR3 is TGTGCCTGGACCAGGGACAGGGGCGACGAGCAGTACCTC.

This clonotype has a handful of counts. The chain couples TRBV12-3 or TRBV12-4 to TRBJ2-7; possible D gene TRBD1, 5 bases. This CDR3 spans 15 amino acids. The V gene lost 5 bases and the J gene lost 5 bases, with 19 bases spanning the gap. CDR3 protein: CASSLWRQGGHEQYF. CDR3 DNA: TGTGCCAGCAGTCTTTGGCGGCAGGGTGGGCACGAGCAGTACTTC.

The chain has TRBV20-1 and TRBJ1-2, with D possibly TRBD1 on 5 matching bases. The CDR3 has 15 amino acids. Germline values: CDR1 DFQATT, CDR2 SNEGSKA (reference sequence). V was clipped by 0 bases and J by 4 bases, with 15 bases between them. CDR3 amino acids: CSARDGGQGVYGYTF. As DNA, the CDR3 is TGCAGTGCTAGAGATGGTGGGCAGGGTGTCTATGGCTACACCTTC.

This chain links TRBV20-1 with TRBJ1-5, with a possible D match to TRBD1 (6 bases). Per the germline V gene, CDR1 is DFQATT and CDR2 is SNEGSKA (reference sequence). CDR3 size: 14 residues. Trimming shortened V by 4 bases and J by 7 bases, and 17 bases separated the two germline ends. The CDR3 coding sequence is TGCAGTGCTACCCGAGGGACACCAAGCCAGCCCCAGCATTTT. It yields the protein CSATRGTPSQPQHF.

V gene TRBV6-1 combines with J gene TRBJ2-1; D possibly corresponds to TRBD1 (5 bases). Deletions cut 8 bases from V and 7 bases from J, with 18 bases between. The germline CDR1 and CDR2 sequences are MNHNS and SASEGT. The CDR3 loop spans 14 amino acids. CDR3 nucleotides: TGTGCCAGCTCTGGGGCTACTCTCCCTAATGAGCAGTTCTTC. Its protein product is CASSGATLPNEQFF.

This chain uses TRBV7-2 with TRBJ2-7; 7 bases fit TRBD1. With 1 base clipped from V and 0 bases from J, the junction kept 9 bases outside the gene matches. This CDR3 has 17 amino acids. The germline CDR1 and CDR2 sequences are SGHTA and FQGNSA. CDR3 coding DNA: TGTGCCAGCAGCTTAGGGCCCCCGGGACAGATCTCCTACGAGCAGTACTTC. Translating gives CASSLGPPGQISYEQYF. The full variable domain, rest sourced from reference TRBV7-2 and TRBJ2-7, is GAGVSQSPSNKVTEKGKDVELRCDPISGHTALYWYRQSLGQGLEFLIYFQGNSAPDKSGLPSDRFSAERTGGSVSTLTIQRTQQEDSAVYLCASSLGPPGQISYEQYFGPGTRLTVT.

A few counts support this clonotype. The DNA of the CDR3 is TGTGCCAGCAGCTTAGATGTAGGGGGGGCAACTGAAGCTTTCTTT. Translating gives CASSLDVGGATEAFF. V and J are TRBV7-8 and TRBJ1-1; D may be TRBD1 (6 bases). This CDR3 has 15 amino acids. V gave up 1 base and J gave up 5 bases, with 14 bases separating them. The germline CDR1 and CDR2 sequences are SGHVS and FQNEAQ.

The chain uses TRBV30 and TRBJ2-5, with D perhaps given as TRBD1 or TRBD2 (5 bases each). The CDR3 runs 14 residues. Germline V CDR1 and CDR2: GTSNPN, SVGIG (reference sequence). V was pared by 2 bases and J by 1 base, with 11 bases between. CDR3 coding DNA: TGTGCCTGGAGTTTGGGACGGATCCAAGAGACCCAGTACTTC. This translates into CAWSLGRIQETQYF. Looking up the rest from reference TRBV30 and TRBJ2-5 gives the full variable domain: SQTIHQWPATLVQPVGSPLSLECTVEGTSNPNLYWYRQAAGRGLQLLFYSVGIGQISSEVPQNLSASRPQDRQFILSSKKLLLSDSGFYLCAWSLGRIQETQYFGPGTRLLVL.

This chain joins TRBV9 and TRBJ2-3; D remains ambiguous. V lost 0 bases to trimming and J lost 5 bases, with 7 bases between them. Germline V CDR1 and CDR2: SGDLS, YYNGEE. This CDR3 comprises 13 residues. The CDR3 bases are TGTGCCAGCAGCGTAGACGGTGTAGATACGCAGTATTTT. It is translated as CASSVDGVDTQYF.

This chain links TRBV20-1 with TRBJ1-5, with D possibly being TRBD1 (5 bases). V dropped 4 bases and J dropped 6 bases, with 10 bases sitting between them. The CDR3 is made up of 12 amino acids. CDR1 and CDR2 (germline): DFQATT, SNEGSKA (reference sequence). The CDR3 sequence is CSATAGTQPQHF. In DNA form, the CDR3 reads TGCAGTGCTACGGCAGGGACTCAGCCCCAGCATTTT.

This clonotype has at least ten counts. The genes are TRBV24-1 and TRBJ2-3, with D unclear. Looked up from germline, CDR1 is KGHDR and CDR2 is SFDVKD. The CDR3 is 11 amino acids. The germline V and J ends were trimmed by 4 bases and 8 bases, with 6 bases remaining between them. CDR3 region: CATSDWGTQYF. CDR3 nucleotides: TGTGCCACCAGTGACTGGGGTACGCAGTATTTT.